A single sample gave rise to the 27 T cell receptor beta chains below, sequenced in a study of blood T cell repertoires in COVID-19. The repertoire was sequenced with immunoSEQ multiplex PCR; TCRdb's copy has only in-frame clones and lacks some. This sample has 260,000 or so clones, with roughly 84% found just once. The specimen sequenced was peripheral blood. These receptor sequences come from a human donor in a cohort sampled during active COVID-19.

CDR3 sequence reads: CASSEFSGSSYNSPLHF. The CDR3 nucleotides are TGCGCCAGCAGCGAATTTTCGGGGAGCTCCTATAATTCACCCCTCCACTTT. This chain connects TRBV5-1 to TRBJ1-6; D is ambiguous. V lost 4 bases and J 0 bases, leaving 14 bases between the germline ends. The CDR3 sequence is 17 residues long. CDR1 is SGHRS and CDR2 is YFSETQ in the germline V gene.

This clone occurred once. The rearrangement uses TRBV18 and TRBJ2-7; 8 bases align to TRBD2. The V and J ends lost 4 bases and 3 bases, in that order; junction bases with no gene match: 5. Germline V gene sequence: CDR1 KGHSH, CDR2 LQKENI. The CDR3 runs 14 residues. In DNA, the CDR3 is TGTGCCAGCTCACAGATGGCGGGGGGCTACGAGCAGTACTTC. Residues: CASSQMAGGYEQYF.

This chain connects TRBV27 to TRBJ2-1, with D perhaps TRBD2 (5 bases). This CDR3 has 15 residues. Germline CDR1 is MNHEY and CDR2 is SMNVEV (reference sequence). V dropped 3 bases and J dropped 5 bases, with 14 bases sitting between them. DNA of the CDR3: TGTGCCAGCAGTTTTAGGAGGCAGAACAACAATGAGCAGTTCTTC. Its translation: CASSFRRQNNNEQFF.

V is TRBV10-3 and J is TRBJ2-1, with 9 positions matching TRBD2. Trimming cost V 6 bases and J 4 bases; bases outside gene matches: 7. This CDR3 comprises 15 residues. Germline V lookup: CDR1 ENHRY, CDR2 SYGVKD. CDR3 nucleotides: TGTGCCATCAGCGGGGGGAGCGGGGGGTACAATGAGCAGTTCTTC. Its translation is CAISGGSGGYNEQFF.

The genes are TRBV27 and TRBJ2-1, with D tentatively TRBD2 (6 bases). The V and J ends lost 2 bases and 4 bases respectively, with 15 bases between them. Germline CDR1 is MNHEY and CDR2 is SMNVEV (reference sequence). The CDR3 length is 16 residues. The CDR3 DNA reads TGTGCCAGCAGTTTAAGGTCTACGGGGGAGTACAATGAGCAGTTCTTC. This gives the protein CASSLRSTGEYNEQFF.

The J gene is TRBJ1-1, the V gene TRBV24-1; D remains ambiguous. There are 15 residues in the CDR3. Trimming removed 8 bases from V and 0 bases from J, with 15 bases in between. Germline CDR1 KGHDR, CDR2 SFDVKD. The CDR3 region is CATTRAGSMNTEAFF. The CDR3 DNA is TGTGCCACCACCCGTGCGGGATCTATGAACACTGAAGCTTTCTTT.

The J gene is TRBJ2-7, the V gene TRBV7-6; 9 bases align to TRBD2. V was clipped by 5 bases and J by 0 bases; unmatched bases: 5. Germline V CDR1 and CDR2: SGHVS, FNYEAQ. The CDR3 spans 15 residues. The DNA of the CDR3 is TGTGCCAGCAGCCAGACTAGCGGAAGCTCCTACGAGCAGTACTTC. As protein: CASSQTSGSSYEQYF. The complete variable domain, with remaining parts taken from reference TRBV7-6 and TRBJ2-7, reads GAGVSQSPRYKVTKRGQDVALRCDPISGHVSLYWYRQALGQGPEFLTYFNYEAQQDKSGLPNDRFSAERPEGSISTLTIQRTEQRDSAMYRCASSQTSGSSYEQYFGPGTRLTVT.

The gene calls are TRBV25-1 and TRBJ1-2; unclear D gene. The CDR3 covers 14 residues. V was cut by 2 bases and J by 4 bases, with 11 bases left in between. Germline-derived CDR1 and CDR2 are MGHDK and SYGVNS. The CDR3 loop reads CASSEEGGFYGYTF. The CDR3, as DNA: TGTGCCAGCAGTGAAGAAGGCGGCTTCTATGGCTACACCTTC.

The chain links TRBV19 to TRBJ2-7; possibly TRBD1 for D (5 bases). This CDR3 is 16 amino acids long. Germline CDR1 LNHDA, CDR2 SQIVND (reference sequence). Trimming took off 2 bases at V and 6 bases at J, with 20 bases between the two ends. CDR3 sequence reads: CASSIRGRGPSGEQYF. The CDR3, as DNA: TGTGCCAGTAGTATAAGGGGCAGAGGCCCGAGTGGCGAGCAGTACTTC.

V usage is TRBV5-1 and J usage is TRBJ2-5; TRBD1 agrees at 10 bases. Germline CDR1 SGHRS, CDR2 YFSETQ. With V trimmed by 4 bases and J by 9 bases, 15 bases remained unmatched. The length of the CDR3 is 16 residues. CDR3 in amino acids: CASSPGDRGALGSQYF. Here the CDR3 DNA reads TGCGCCAGCAGCCCGGGGGACAGGGGAGCGCTGGGGTCCCAGTACTTC.

The rearrangement uses TRBV6-2 or TRBV6-3 and TRBJ1-5; D perhaps matches TRBD1 (6 bases). The CDR3 spans 14 residues. Germline CDR1 MNHEY, CDR2 SVGEGT. The V end was cut by 2 bases, the J end by 6 bases, with 11 bases between. CDR3 region: CASSYPGVSQPQHF. Here the CDR3 DNA reads TGTGCCAGCAGTTACCCAGGGGTGAGTCAGCCCCAGCATTTT.

The chain joins TRBV30 to TRBJ1-6, with 7 bases that match TRBD1. The trim removed 2 bases at V and 10 bases at J, leaving 8 bases unmatched. There are 14 residues in the CDR3. The germline gives CDR1 GTSNPN, CDR2 SVGIG (reference sequence). DNA of the CDR3: TGTGCCTGGAGTATAAATAGGGGGCTATCACCCCTCCACTTT. This sequence encodes CAWSINRGLSPLHF.

The gene calls are TRBV5-1 and TRBJ2-7; 14 bases line up with TRBD2. Germline CDR1 is SGHRS and CDR2 is YFSETQ. The CDR3 loop spans 15 amino acids. After removal of 4 bases from V and 4 bases from J, the junction contained 4 bases not matched to a gene. This CDR3 is CASSPGLAGVYEQYF. DNA of the CDR3: TGCGCCAGCAGCCCGGGACTAGCGGGAGTTTACGAGCAGTACTTC.

This clone was counted once. V is TRBV21-1 and J is TRBJ2-4; TRBD2 is the table's D call and was not checked against the DNA. TRBV21-1 is classified as a pseudogene. This CDR3 contains 15 residues. The CDR3 DNA is TGTGCCAGCAGCAAAGTTTGTTGCGGCAAAAACATTCAGTACTTC. Its translation is CASSKVCCGKNIQYF.

This rearrangement joins TRBV2 to TRBJ1-4; no clear D. CDR1 SNHLY and CDR2 FYNNEI come from the germline V gene. This CDR3 has 16 amino acids. V dropped 4 bases and J dropped 1 base, with 13 bases sitting between them. CDR3: CASSGRGRGTNEKLFF. DNA for the CDR3: TGTGCCAGCAGTGGACGTGGGCGGGGAACTAATGAAAAACTGTTTTTT.

The chain joins TRBV7-9 to TRBJ2-1; 10 bases are a match to TRBD2. Germline CDR1 is SEHNR and CDR2 is FQNEAQ (reference sequence). The CDR3 has 16 residues. V gave up 5 bases and J gave up 7 bases; unmatched junction bases: 11. CDR3: CASSPLAGDPSNEQFF. Here the CDR3 DNA reads TGTGCCAGCAGCCCTCTAGCGGGAGACCCCTCGAATGAGCAGTTCTTC.

The chain carries TRBV11-3 and TRBJ2-7, with 7 bases matching TRBD1. The V gene's germline CDR1 is SGHNT and CDR2 YENEEA. V gave up 3 bases and J gave up 5 bases; unmatched junction bases: 10. This CDR3 comprises 15 residues. The CDR3 coding sequence is TGTGCCAGCAGCTTTGGGACAGTCCTTGTGGACGAGCAGTACTTC. Translating gives CASSFGTVLVDEQYF. The whole variable domain, remainder taken from reference TRBV11-3 and TRBJ2-7, is EAGVVQSPRYKIIEKKQPVAFWCNPISGHNTLYWYLQNLGQGPELLIRYENEEAVDDSQLPKDRFSAERLKGVDSTLKIQPAELGDSAVYLCASSFGTVLVDEQYFGPGTRLTVT.

This rearrangement joins TRBV6-5 to TRBJ2-1; tentative D call: TRBD2 (6 bases). The length of the CDR3 is 14 residues. The V gene's germline CDR1 is MNHEY and CDR2 SVGAGI. With 6 bases removed from V and 10 bases from J, the gap between germline ends came to 19 bases. As DNA, the CDR3 is TGTGCCAGCAGATCACCGGGACTCGGAAAGGAGCAGTTCTTC. Its translation is CASRSPGLGKEQFF.

The chain uses TRBV29-1 and TRBJ1-2, with 9 bases fitting TRBD1. V lost 2 bases, J lost 8 bases, and 9 bases stayed unmatched. Germline-derived CDR1 and CDR2 are SQVTM and ANQGSEA. This CDR3 spans 14 amino acids. CDR3 coding DNA: TGCAGCGTTGAAACGTGGACAGGGGCTAGCGGCTACACCTTC. Amino acid sequence: CSVETWTGASGYTF.

Only one count was recorded for this clone. The rearrangement uses TRBV7-8 and TRBJ2-5, with D uncertain. This CDR3 is built from 11 residues. The germline CDR1 and CDR2 sequences are SGHVS and FQNEAQ. V lost 5 bases and J 1 base, leaving 2 bases between the germline ends. The CDR3 region has the DNA TGTGCCAGCAGCCGCCAAGAGACCCAGTACTTC. Its translation is CASSRQETQYF.

In nucleotides, the CDR3 is TGTGCCACCAGCAGAGGAACCGGGACAGATACGCAGTATTTT. Residues: CATSRGTGTDTQYF. The chain carries TRBV15 and TRBJ2-3; D unresolved. The germline V gene encodes CDR1 LNHNV and CDR2 YYDKDF (reference sequence). The CDR3 is made up of 14 amino acids. The V gene lost 1 base and the J gene lost 3 bases, with 8 bases spanning the gap.

The chain has TRBV2 and TRBJ2-3; 11 positions agree with TRBD2. Germline V lookup: CDR1 SNHLY, CDR2 FYNNEI. J gave up 6 bases and V 2 bases, and 7 bases lay outside the gene matches. This CDR3 contains 16 residues. The CDR3 bases are TGTGCCAGCAGTGAAACACTAGCGGGGGCTTTGGATACGCAGTATTTT. It specifies CASSETLAGALDTQYF.

This chain uses TRBV7-9 with TRBJ1-2; D uncertain. The ends were cut back, 5 bases at V and 6 bases at J, with 10 bases in the middle. Germline values: CDR1 SEHNR, CDR2 FQNEAQ (reference sequence). The CDR3 contains 12 residues. This chain's CDR3 is CASSTTRDGYTF. DNA of the CDR3: TGTGCCAGCAGCACTACTAGAGATGGCTACACCTTC.

The chain links TRBV19 to TRBJ2-7; 10 bases are shared with TRBD1. With 4 bases clipped from V and 3 bases from J, the junction kept 0 bases outside the gene matches. The CDR3 is made up of 13 amino acids. Germline CDR1 LNHDA, CDR2 SQIVND (reference sequence). The CDR3 loop reads CASSRDRGYEQYF. In DNA, the CDR3 is TGTGCCAGTAGTAGGGACAGGGGCTACGAGCAGTACTTC. Based on the CDR3 plus reference TRBV19 and TRBJ2-7, the full variable domain is DGGITQSPKYLFRKEGQNVTLSCEQNLNHDAMYWYRQDPGQGLRLIYYSQIVNDFQKGDIAEGYSVSREKKESFPLTVTSAQKNPTAFYLCASSRDRGYEQYFGPGTRLTVT.

The chain uses TRBV6-2 or TRBV6-3 and TRBJ2-3; 8 positions agree with TRBD1. Germline V gene lookup returns CDR1 MNHEY and CDR2 SVGEGT. V shed 5 bases and J 4 bases; nucleotides not matched to a gene: 8. The CDR3 spans 15 residues. CDR3 sequence: CASSPGDRKADTQYF. DNA for the CDR3: TGTGCCAGCAGTCCAGGGGACAGGAAGGCAGATACGCAGTATTTT.

The chain couples TRBV20-1 to TRBJ2-3, with 10 bases fitting TRBD2. This CDR3 is built from 16 residues. J gave up 1 base and V 3 bases, and 7 bases lay outside the gene matches. The V gene's germline CDR1 is DFQATT and CDR2 SNEGSKA (reference sequence). This chain's CDR3 is CSASIPSGGGTDTQYF. Here the CDR3 DNA reads TGCAGTGCTAGTATACCTAGCGGGGGAGGCACAGATACGCAGTATTTT.

The chain uses TRBV7-2 and TRBJ1-1; 7 nucleotides agree with TRBD1. This CDR3 comprises 14 residues. Germline assignment: CDR1 SGHTA and CDR2 FQGNSA. V was pared by 6 bases and J by 1 base, with 5 bases of the junction left unmatched. This CDR3 reads CASRHRGRNTEAFF. The CDR3 nucleotides read TGTGCCAGCAGACACAGGGGTAGGAACACTGAAGCTTTCTTT.